These 20 T cell receptor beta chains share one sample of origin, sequenced in a study of blood T cell repertoires in COVID-19. Generated by immunoSEQ multiplex PCR, the TCRdb table keeps only in-frame clones and is missing some. The table has approximately 65,000 clones, approximately 78% seen once. The sample was peripheral blood. The receptors shown here come from an elderly man with acute or convalescent COVID-19.

This clone has a single count. J is TRBJ2-7 and V is TRBV7-2, with D tentatively TRBD2 (6 bases). V lost 5 bases and J lost 2, with 13 bases in between. CDR1 and CDR2 from the germline V gene are SGHTA and FQGNSA. CDR3 size: 14 residues. As DNA, the CDR3 is TGTGCCAGCAGCACCGGGACTCTTACCTACGAGCAGTACTTC. It yields the protein CASSTGTLTYEQYF.

The chain links TRBV11-1 to TRBJ2-5; D is perhaps TRBD2 (5 bases). The CDR3 covers 14 residues. The germline CDR1 and CDR2 sequences are SGHAT and FQDESV (reference sequence). V lost 5 bases and J lost 2, with 12 bases in between. The CDR3, as DNA: TGTGCCAGCAGCCCCGGACGGGAACAAGAGACCCAGTACTTC. The encoded protein is CASSPGREQETQYF.

The chain combines TRBV18 with TRBJ2-1; possible D gene TRBD1, 7 bases. The CDR3 spans 15 residues. CDR1 is KGHSH and CDR2 is LQKENI in the germline V gene. V lost 3 bases to trimming and J lost 7 bases, with 16 bases between them. CDR3 amino acids: CASSPQGGGMNEQFF. In nucleotides, the CDR3 is TGTGCCAGCTCACCTCAGGGGGGCGGTATGAATGAGCAGTTCTTC.

The rearrangement joins TRBV10-3 to TRBJ1-5; D unresolved. The V gene's germline CDR1 is ENHRY and CDR2 SYGVKD. The CDR3 consists of 13 residues. Trimming pared 6 bases from V and 5 bases from J, leaving 11 bases between. The CDR3 nucleotides read TGTGCCATCAGGGAGGAGGTGGATCAGCCCCAGCATTTT. Translation: CAIREEVDQPQHF.

The CDR3 bases are TGTGCCAGCAGCAGCGACAGGGGGAACACTGAAGCTTTCTTT. Protein product: CASSSDRGNTEAFF. This chain links TRBV5-8 with TRBJ1-1; 8 nucleotides align to TRBD1. The V gene end was trimmed by 4 bases and the J gene end by 1 base; junction bases not matched to a gene: 3. Germline values: CDR1 SGHTS, CDR2 YDEGEE. The CDR3 runs 14 residues.

The V call is TRBV2, the J call TRBJ1-2, with D possibly being TRBD1 (5 bases). The V and J ends lost 1 base and 5 bases respectively, with 14 bases between them. There are 15 residues in the CDR3. Germline loops: CDR1 SNHLY, CDR2 FYNNEI. The CDR3 reads CASSEEWSTVYGYTF. The CDR3 DNA reads as TGTGCCAGCAGTGAAGAGTGGTCGACAGTATATGGCTACACCTTC.

This chain uses TRBV3-1 (or the pseudogene TRBV3-2) with TRBJ2-2; D might be TRBD2 (5 bases). The germline gives CDR1 LGHDT, CDR2 YNNKEL (reference sequence). This CDR3 comprises 14 residues. V lost 4 bases and J 8 bases, leaving 14 bases between the germline ends. In DNA form, the CDR3 reads TGTGCCAGCAGCCGTCTAGCCCCCAGTGGGGAGCTGTTTTTT. Its protein product is CASSRLAPSGELFF.

This clone was detected once. The V and J genes are TRBV6-5 and TRBJ2-1; no firm D call. The CDR3 has 11 residues. Germline V gives CDR1 MNHEY, CDR2 SVGAGI. The germline V and J ends were trimmed by 5 bases and 10 bases, with 9 bases remaining between them. The CDR3 sequence: CASSTQREQFF. In DNA form, the CDR3 reads TGTGCCAGCAGTACCCAGAGGGAGCAGTTCTTC.

CDR3 protein: CASSLPGGEFTGELFF. CDR3 DNA sequence: TGTGCCAGCAGCTTGCCCGGCGGGGAGTTCACCGGGGAGCTGTTTTTT. The chain links TRBV5-4 to TRBJ2-2; D is possibly TRBD2 (6 bases). The CDR3 totals 16 residues. V was pared by 1 base and J by 4 bases, with 14 bases between. Germline V gene data show CDR1 as SGHNT and CDR2 as YYREEE (reference sequence).

The chain recombines TRBV6-2 or TRBV6-3 with TRBJ1-1; 12 positions agree with TRBD1. Trimming cost V 5 bases and J 6 bases; bases outside gene matches: 7. This CDR3 has 15 residues. Germline V gene sequence: CDR1 MNHEY, CDR2 SVGEGT. CDR3 nucleotide sequence: TGTGCCAGCAGTGACCGGGACAGGGGGCTTTCTGAAGCTTTCTTT. This sequence encodes CASSDRDRGLSEAFF.

The rearrangement uses TRBV7-8 and TRBJ2-3, with D possibly matching TRBD2 (5 bases). V was trimmed by 0 bases and J by 3 bases, leaving 7 bases between them. The CDR3 spans 14 residues. Looked up from germline, CDR1 is SGHVS and CDR2 is FQNEAQ. CDR3: CASSLAVATDTQYF. The CDR3 DNA reads as TGTGCCAGCAGCTTAGCGGTAGCGACAGATACGCAGTATTTT.

This chain links TRBV21-1 with TRBJ2-1; the table's D call of TRBD2 was not tested on the DNA. TRBV21-1 is a recognized pseudogene. CDR3 length: 13 residues. The CDR3 nucleotides are TGTGCCAGCACCTACCTCCGTGACAATGAGCAGTTCTTC. It is translated as CASTYLRDNEQFF.

CDR3 sequence: CATSRDAGVGTDTQYF. CDR3 nucleotides: TGTGCCACCAGCAGAGATGCGGGAGTGGGCACAGATACGCAGTATTTT. The rearrangement joins TRBV15 to TRBJ2-3; 7 bases fit TRBD2. The CDR3 is 16 residues long. Per the germline V gene, CDR1 is LNHNV and CDR2 is YYDKDF (reference sequence). J gave up 1 base and V 0 bases, and 4 bases lay outside the gene matches. The variable domain in full, with the rest retrieved from reference TRBV15 and TRBJ2-3, is DAMVIQNPRYQVTQFGKPVTLSCSQTLNHNVMYWYQQKSSQAPKLLFHYYDKDFNNEADTPDNFQSRRPNTSFCFLDIRSPGLGDTAMYLCATSRDAGVGTDTQYFGPGTRLTVL.

This clone came up a few times. The chain employs TRBV2 and TRBJ2-5; D possibly corresponds to TRBD2 (5 bases). Germline V CDR1 and CDR2: SNHLY, FYNNEI. The CDR3 totals 13 residues. V dropped 6 bases and J dropped 8 bases, with 16 bases sitting between them. The CDR3, as DNA: TGTGCCAGCAGGACGGACTCGGTTGGAACCCAGTACTTC. It translates to CASRTDSVGTQYF.

The CDR3 nucleotides are TGCGCCAGCAGGACAGAACCCATCTATGGCTACACCTTC. It encodes CASRTEPIYGYTF. The chain carries TRBV5-1 and TRBJ1-2; possible D gene TRBD1, 5 bases. Trimming cost V 5 bases and J 4 bases, with 12 bases left between them. The germline CDR1 and CDR2 sequences are SGHRS and YFSETQ. There are 13 residues in the CDR3. Looking up the rest from reference TRBV5-1 and TRBJ1-2 gives the full variable domain: KAGVTQTPRYLIKTRGQQVTLSCSPISGHRSVSWYQQTPGQGLQFLFEYFSETQRNKGNFPGRFSGRQFSNSRSEMNVSTLELGDSALYLCASRTEPIYGYTFGSGTRLTVV.

CDR3 amino acids: CSAQVAGEETQYF. CDR3 sequence (DNA): TGCAGCGCCCAGGTAGCGGGAGAAGAGACCCAGTACTTC. This chain uses TRBV29-1 with TRBJ2-5; 9 nucleotides agree with TRBD2. V shed 7 bases, J shed 3 bases, and the junction held 6 bases outside the gene matches. The V gene's germline CDR1 is SQVTM and CDR2 ANQGSEA. The CDR3 runs to 13 residues.

This clone has a count of ten or more. The V and J genes are TRBV6-5 and TRBJ1-1; no definite D call. The germline V gene encodes CDR1 MNHEY and CDR2 SVGAGI. This CDR3 is built from 16 residues. V gave up 4 bases and J gave up 2 bases, with 17 bases separating them. CDR3 sequence: CASSSRGTDANTEAFF. Here the CDR3 DNA reads TGTGCCAGCAGTTCCCGAGGAACGGATGCTAACACTGAAGCTTTCTTT.

The V call is TRBV5-1, the J call TRBJ1-2; D gene unclear. The germline V gene encodes CDR1 SGHRS and CDR2 YFSETQ. CDR3 length equals 12 residues. Trimming removed 0 bases from V and 7 bases from J, with 7 bases in between. In DNA form, the CDR3 reads TGCGCCAGCAGCTTGGGAAGTAGTGGCTACACCTTC. Translating it yields CASSLGSSGYTF. The whole variable domain, remainder taken from reference TRBV5-1 and TRBJ1-2, is KAGVTQTPRYLIKTRGQQVTLSCSPISGHRSVSWYQQTPGQGLQFLFEYFSETQRNKGNFPGRFSGRQFSNSRSEMNVSTLELGDSALYLCASSLGSSGYTFGSGTRLTVV.

CDR3: CASRLSGVRRGNEKLFF. In DNA, the CDR3 is TGTGCCAGCAGACTCTCCGGGGTGAGGCGGGGTAATGAAAAACTGTTTTTT. This rearrangement joins TRBV28 to TRBJ1-4, with D unclear. Trimming left V 6 bases short and J 4 bases short, with 21 bases between. CDR3 size: 17 residues. Germline CDR1 and CDR2: MDHEN and SYDVKM. Combining the CDR3 with reference TRBV28 and TRBJ1-4 gives the whole variable domain DVKVTQSSRYLVKRTGEKVFLECVQDMDHENMFWYRQDPGLGLRLIYFSYDVKMKEKGDIPEGYSVSREKKERFSLILESASTNQTSMYLCASRLSGVRRGNEKLFFGSGTQLSVL.

V and J are TRBV5-4 and TRBJ2-7; 13 bases are shared with TRBD2. This CDR3 spans 18 amino acids. Germline lookup yields CDR1 SGHNT and CDR2 YYREEE (reference sequence). V trimming: 2 bases; J trimming: 6 bases; junction bases outside the gene matches: 14. CDR3 sequence (DNA): TGTGCCAGCAGCTTTGCCTCGGGACTAGCGGGGAGGAGGCCCGAGCAGTACTTC. Translation: CASSFASGLAGRRPEQYF.